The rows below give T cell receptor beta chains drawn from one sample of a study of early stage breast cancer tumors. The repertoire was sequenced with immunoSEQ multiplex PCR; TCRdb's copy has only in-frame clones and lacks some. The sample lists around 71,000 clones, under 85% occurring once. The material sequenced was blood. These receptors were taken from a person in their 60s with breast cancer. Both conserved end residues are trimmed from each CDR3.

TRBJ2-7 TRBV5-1 ASSLGLEFTYEQY
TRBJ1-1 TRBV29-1 SVLSRGPEAF
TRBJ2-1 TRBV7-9 ASSKRGSYNEQF
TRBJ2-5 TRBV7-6 ASGGLAGGRETQY
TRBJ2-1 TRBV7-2 ASSLGAYNEQF
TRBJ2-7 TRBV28 ASRPTPSGSNSEQY
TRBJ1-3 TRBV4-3 ASSQQGGGNTIY
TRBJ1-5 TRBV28 ASSFLIGTEH
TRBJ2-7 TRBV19 ASSLTDRGTEQY
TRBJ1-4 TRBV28 ASSLGRGSVF